This entry is about one TCR beta chain. The antigen remains undetermined. Produced via immunoSEQ multiplex PCR; TCRdb's table is partial and in-frame only. The sample shows more than 300,000 clones, around 84% of them seen only once. The treatment was: about 20 received Ad26.COV2.S at low or high dose, single or two shots; 5 received placebo; per-sample allocation not given. It was on day 63 after the first vaccine or placebo injection that samples were taken. Aged 18-55 years, donor was enrolled in Boston in about 2020. These data are taken from a study of Ad26.COV2.S vaccination and SARS-CoV-2 variants. The study, taken as a whole, reports: Total T cell responses, in the TCR breadth and depth analyses, may have been underestimated.

CDR1 and CDR2 (germline): LNHDA, SQIVND (reference sequence). This CDR3 has 14 residues. Between the trimmed V and J ends, which lost 1 base and 11 bases, there was a span of 15 bases. The chain recombines TRBV19 with TRBJ2-4; a weak D match, TRBD1 (5 bases). Sequencing used peripheral blood, obtained in a trial of Ad26.COV2.S vaccine versus placebo. The origin of this receptor is a person between 18 and 59 years old who received the Ad26.COV2.S COVID-19 vaccine or a placebo. The CDR3 sequence: CASSIGTGYTLQYF. CDR3 nucleotides: TGTGCCAGTAGTATAGGCACAGGATACACGCTTCAGTACTTC.